This T cell receptor (beta chain) was identified during a study of blood T cell repertoires in COVID-19. Overall study context: The United States, Italy and Spain supplied acute and convalescent COVID-19 samples. PBMCs, B-cell-depleted T cells, or T cells provided the cDNA or gDNA that made up the material.

Under the authors' procedure: Amplification with reference gene primers provided the estimates of nucleated cell counts. Clones were sequenced by immunoSEQ multiplex PCR, and TCRdb holds only the in-frame ones, with some missing. V and J calls and clone size are those listed in that table; D and trimming were worked out from the DNA. This sample carries 110,000 or so clones, around nine tenths of them seen once, and the ten largest clones take under 9%. V lost 4 bases and J 13 bases, leaving 23 bases between the germline ends. This CDR3 contains 16 residues. Germline V lookup: CDR1 LGHDT, CDR2 YNNKEL (reference sequence).

The V call is TRBV3-1 (or the pseudogene TRBV3-2), the J call TRBJ1-6; the D is unclear. This clonotype originated in a woman aged 70 to 79 who had recovered from COVID-19. The sequencing sample was made of peripheral blood. CDR3 residues: CASSRLPSGQSTPLHF. The CDR3 DNA reads TGTGCCAGCAGCCGCCTCCCGAGCGGCCAATCGACGCCCCTCCACTTT.